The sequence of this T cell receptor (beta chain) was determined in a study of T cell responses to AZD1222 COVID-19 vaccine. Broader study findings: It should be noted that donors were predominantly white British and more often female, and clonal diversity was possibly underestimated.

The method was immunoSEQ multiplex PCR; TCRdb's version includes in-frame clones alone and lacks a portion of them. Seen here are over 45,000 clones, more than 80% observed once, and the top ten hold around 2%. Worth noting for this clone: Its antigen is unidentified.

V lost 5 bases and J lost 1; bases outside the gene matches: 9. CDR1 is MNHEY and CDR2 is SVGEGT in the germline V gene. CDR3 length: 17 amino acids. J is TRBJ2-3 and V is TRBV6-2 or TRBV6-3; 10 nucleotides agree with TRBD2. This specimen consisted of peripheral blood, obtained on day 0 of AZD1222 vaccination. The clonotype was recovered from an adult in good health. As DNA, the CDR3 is TGTGCCAGCAGTCTTCGCCTAGCGGGAGTTGGCACAGATACGCAGTATTTT. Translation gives CASSLRLAGVGTDTQYF.